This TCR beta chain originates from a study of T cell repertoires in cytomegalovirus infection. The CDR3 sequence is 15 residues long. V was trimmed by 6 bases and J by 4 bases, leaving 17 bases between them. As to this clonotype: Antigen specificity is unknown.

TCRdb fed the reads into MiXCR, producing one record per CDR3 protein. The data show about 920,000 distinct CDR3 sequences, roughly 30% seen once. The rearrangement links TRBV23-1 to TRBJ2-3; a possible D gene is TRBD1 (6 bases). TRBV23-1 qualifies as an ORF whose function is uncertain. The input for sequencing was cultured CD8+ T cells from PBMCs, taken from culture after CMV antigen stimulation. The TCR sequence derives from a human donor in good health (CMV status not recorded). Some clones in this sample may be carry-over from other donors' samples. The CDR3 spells CASRIRHRVSDTQYF. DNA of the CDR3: TGCGCCAGCAGAATTAGACACAGGGTATCAGATACGCAGTATTTT.